This T cell receptor (beta chain) was documented in a study of T-cell memory formation after mild COVID-19. As for the study in general: Clusters were largely donor specific. The study's findings and limits: Among CD4+ contracting clones, most were CM and EM, and CD8+ ones EMRA.

TCRdb re-analysed the 5' RACE reads in MiXCR, keeping a single row per CDR3 protein. The sample lists under 300,000 distinct CDR3 sequences, about 17% seen once, with approximately 23% in the top ten. In the case of this clonotype: Its antigen is not identified.

V shed 3 bases and J shed 5 bases, with 11 bases lying between them. CDR1 and CDR2 (germline): SGHTA, FQGTGA. CDR3 length equals 14 residues. The sequence was obtained from a man between 18 and 35 years old who had mild COVID-19 (a few samples of this study predate the infection). Cell type and time point are not known. Sequencing used PBMCs or a T cell subset sorted from them (not recorded which). This chain links TRBV7-3 with TRBJ2-1; TRBD1 might be the D (6 bases). CDR3 region: CASSFRGQNNEQFF. The DNA of the CDR3 is TGTGCCAGCAGCTTCCGCGGACAGAACAATGAGCAGTTCTTC.